These 10 T cell receptor beta chains originate from one sample sequenced in a study of CD8+ T cells in alopecia areata. The treatment: oral pan-JAK inhibitor, 5-10 mg twice daily. After isolation, RNA underwent reverse transcription to generate cDNA as the sequencing template. Generated by immunoSEQ multiplex PCR, the TCRdb table keeps only in-frame clones and is missing some. This sample carries 110,000 to 150,000 clones, roughly 50% of them seen once, and the ten largest clones take around a sixth. Source: CD8+ T cells sorted from blood, taken at week 4, from a patient treated with tofacitinib. All receptors derive from a human donor with alopecia areata.

The rearrangement uses TRBV27 and TRBJ2-1; D remains ambiguous. Germline-derived CDR1 and CDR2 are MNHEY and SMNVEV (reference sequence). The CDR3 sequence is 11 residues long. Deletions cut 2 bases from V and 10 bases from J, with 6 bases between. For the CDR3, the DNA is TGTGCCAGCAGTTTAGGAGCAGAGCAGTTCTTC. This encodes CASSLGAEQFF.

The chain carries TRBV6-5 and TRBJ2-7; D gene unclear. Trimming shortened V by 0 bases and J by 4 bases, and 10 bases separated the two germline ends. Germline V gives CDR1 MNHEY, CDR2 SVGAGI. The CDR3 loop spans 14 amino acids. In DNA, the CDR3 is TGTGCCAGCAGTTACTCTGGCGCTCCTTACGAGCAGTACTTC. Residues: CASSYSGAPYEQYF.

The rearrangement links TRBV21-1 to TRBJ1-5; TRBD1 reflects the table's D call only, with no check against the DNA. TRBV21-1 is a recognized pseudogene. CDR3 length: 20 residues. The CDR3 spells CASSKTSDRGSGNSNQPQHF. The CDR3 DNA follows: TGTGCCAGCAGCAAAACCTCCGACAGGGGGTCGGGAAATAGCAATCAGCCCCAGCATTTT.

In its sample, this clone was seen a few times. At the DNA level, this CDR3 is encoded by other sequences in the same sample as well. The V call is TRBV30, the J call TRBJ2-2, with no clear D. The V gene's germline CDR1 is GTSNPN and CDR2 SVGIG (reference sequence). The V end lost 2 bases, the J end lost 4 bases, and 5 bases lay between the germline ends. The CDR3 length is 12 residues. CDR3 protein: CAWSLGTGELFF. The CDR3, as DNA: TGTGCCTGGAGTCTCGGCACCGGGGAGCTGTTTTTT.

This clone was observed a few times. This chain uses TRBV25-1 with TRBJ2-3; the D gene is possibly TRBD2 (5 bases). The CDR3 runs 13 residues. The germline V gene has CDR1 MGHDK and CDR2 SYGVNS. With 6 bases removed from V and 1 base from J, the gap between germline ends came to 8 bases. DNA for the CDR3: TGTGCCAGCAGCGCCGGGGGCACAGATACGCAGTATTTT. This translates into CASSAGGTDTQYF.

A word on this clone: The same CDR3 is also encoded by other DNA sequences in this sample. The gene calls are TRBV29-1 and TRBJ1-2, with unresolved D. CDR3 length: 11 amino acids. CDR1 and CDR2 from the germline V gene are SQVTM and ANQGSEA. V lost 0 bases and J 4 bases, leaving 3 bases between the germline ends. DNA for the CDR3: TGCAGCGTTGAAGATCTCTATGGCTACACCTTC. This gives the protein CSVEDLYGYTF.

The genes are TRBV7-9 and TRBJ2-7, with TRBD1 matching 8 bases. The CDR3 covers 14 residues. The V segment lost 4 bases and the J segment 0 bases; nucleotides outside the gene matches: 2. The germline V gene has CDR1 SEHNR and CDR2 FQNEAQ (reference sequence). The CDR3 is CASSSGQVSYEQYF. The CDR3 coding sequence is TGTGCCAGCAGCTCGGGACAGGTCTCCTACGAGCAGTACTTC.

This clone was detected a few times. The rearrangement uses TRBV7-9 and TRBJ2-2, with D uncertain. The CDR3 spans 13 residues. Germline lookup yields CDR1 SEHNR and CDR2 FQNEAQ (reference sequence). Trimming pared 8 bases from V and 6 bases from J, leaving 13 bases between. DNA for the CDR3: TGTGCCAGCGCCGCTTTAATCGCCGGGGAGCTGTTTTTT. This gives the protein CASAALIAGELFF.

The chain uses TRBV30 and TRBJ1-1; D ambiguous. The CDR3 is made up of 13 amino acids. Germline CDR1 and CDR2: GTSNPN and SVGIG (reference sequence). V shed 2 bases and J shed 7 bases, with 14 bases lying between them. As DNA, the CDR3 is TGTGCCTGGAGTTGGGAAGCTGCGAATGAAGCTTTCTTT. Protein sequence: CAWSWEAANEAFF.

This clone appeared a few times. V is TRBV29-1 and J is TRBJ2-5, with D possibly TRBD2 on 5 matching bases. Trimming pared 6 bases from V and 1 base from J, leaving 12 bases between. This CDR3 is built from 13 residues. The germline V gene encodes CDR1 SQVTM and CDR2 ANQGSEA. The CDR3 here is CSVMWRVQETQYF. DNA for the CDR3: TGCAGCGTGATGTGGCGGGTCCAAGAGACCCAGTACTTC.